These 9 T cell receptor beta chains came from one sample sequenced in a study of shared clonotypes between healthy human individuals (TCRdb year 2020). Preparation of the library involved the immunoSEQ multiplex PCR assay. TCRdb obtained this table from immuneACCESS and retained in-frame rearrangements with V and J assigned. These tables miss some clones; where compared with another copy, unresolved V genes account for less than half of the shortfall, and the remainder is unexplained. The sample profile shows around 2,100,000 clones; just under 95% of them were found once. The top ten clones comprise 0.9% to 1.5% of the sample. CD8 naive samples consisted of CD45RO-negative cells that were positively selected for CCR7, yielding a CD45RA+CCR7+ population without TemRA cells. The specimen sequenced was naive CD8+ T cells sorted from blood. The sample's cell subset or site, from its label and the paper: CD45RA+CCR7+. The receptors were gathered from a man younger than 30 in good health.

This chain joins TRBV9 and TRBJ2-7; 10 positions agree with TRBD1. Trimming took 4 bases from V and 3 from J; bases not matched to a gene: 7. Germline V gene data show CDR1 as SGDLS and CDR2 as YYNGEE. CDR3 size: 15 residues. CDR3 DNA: TGTGCCAGCAGCCCCTTTGACAGGGGGCACTACGAGCAGTACTTC. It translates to CASSPFDRGHYEQYF.

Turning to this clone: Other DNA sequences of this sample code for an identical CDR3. CDR3 residues: CASSPLAGGPTDTQYF. As DNA, the CDR3 is TGTGCCAGCAGCCCATTAGCGGGAGGCCCCACAGATACGCAGTATTTT. The V and J genes are TRBV7-8 and TRBJ2-3; 10 bases agree with TRBD2. The length of the CDR3 is 16 residues. Germline CDR1 is SGHVS and CDR2 is FQNEAQ. The V gene end was trimmed by 5 bases and the J gene end by 2 bases; junction bases not matched to a gene: 7.

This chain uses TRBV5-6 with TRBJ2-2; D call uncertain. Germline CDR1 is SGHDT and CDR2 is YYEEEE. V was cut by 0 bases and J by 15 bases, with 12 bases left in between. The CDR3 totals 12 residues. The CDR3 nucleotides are TGTGCCAGCAGCTTGGGAGGCAGTCTGGTGTTTTTT. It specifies CASSLGGSLVFF.

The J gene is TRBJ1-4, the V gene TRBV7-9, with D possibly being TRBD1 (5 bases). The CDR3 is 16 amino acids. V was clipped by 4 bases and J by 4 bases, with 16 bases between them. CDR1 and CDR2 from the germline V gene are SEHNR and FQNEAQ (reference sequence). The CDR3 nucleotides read TGTGCCAGCAGCTCCCCACTGGGGGTCGTTAATGAAAAACTGTTTTTT. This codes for CASSSPLGVVNEKLFF.

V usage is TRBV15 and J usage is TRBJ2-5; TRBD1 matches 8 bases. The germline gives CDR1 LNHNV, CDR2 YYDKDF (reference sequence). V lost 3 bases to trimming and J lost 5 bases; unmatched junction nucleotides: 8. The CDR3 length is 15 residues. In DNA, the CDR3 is TGTGCCACCAGCAGGGCAGGGGGCGCCCCGGAGACCCAGTACTTC. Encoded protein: CATSRAGGAPETQYF.

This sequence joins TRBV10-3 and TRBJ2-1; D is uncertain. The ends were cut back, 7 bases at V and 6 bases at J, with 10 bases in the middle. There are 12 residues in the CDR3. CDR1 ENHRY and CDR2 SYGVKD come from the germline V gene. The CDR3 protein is CAITPGGNEQFF. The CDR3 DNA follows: TGTGCCATCACCCCAGGTGGCAATGAGCAGTTCTTC.

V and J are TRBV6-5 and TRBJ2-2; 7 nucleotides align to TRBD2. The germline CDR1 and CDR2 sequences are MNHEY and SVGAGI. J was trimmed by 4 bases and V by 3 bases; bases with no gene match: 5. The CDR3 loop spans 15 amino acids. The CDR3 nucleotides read TGTGCCAGCAGTTATGAGTGGGGGGGCACCGGGGAGCTGTTTTTT. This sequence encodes CASSYEWGGTGELFF.

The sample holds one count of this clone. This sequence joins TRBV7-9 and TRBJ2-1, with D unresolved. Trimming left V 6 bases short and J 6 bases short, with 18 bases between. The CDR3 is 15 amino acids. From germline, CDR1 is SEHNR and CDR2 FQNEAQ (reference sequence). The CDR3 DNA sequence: TGTGCCAGCAGACTTGTCCCCGCACACTCCAATGAGCAGTTCTTC. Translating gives CASRLVPAHSNEQFF.

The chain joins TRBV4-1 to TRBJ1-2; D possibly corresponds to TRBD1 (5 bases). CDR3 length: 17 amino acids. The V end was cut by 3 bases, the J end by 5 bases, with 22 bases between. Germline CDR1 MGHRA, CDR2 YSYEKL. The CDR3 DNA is TGCGCCAGCAGCCACCAAGGTTGGCAGGGAGAACGTTATGGCTACACCTTC. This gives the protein CASSHQGWQGERYGYTF.